Below, one TCR beta chain is given with its context. Its antigen is unknown. Germline assignment: CDR1 MNHEY and CDR2 SVGAGI. V was clipped by 5 bases and J by 0 bases, with 9 bases between them. This CDR3 comprises 14 residues. This specimen belongs to a study of siplizumab effects on memory and regulatory T cells. Data came from immunoSEQ multiplex PCR; TCRdb stores just in-frame clones and leaves some out. This sample carries 75,000 to 95,000 clones, 85% to 90% of them seen once, and the ten largest clones take about 15%. Whole-study results and caveats: Unstimulated subset assignment was obtained for only a minor fraction of alloreactive clones. Roughly 75-97% of proliferating CD4+ or CD8+ clones lacked an assignable naive or memory phenotype. With siplizumab, cumulative frequency of CD4+ memory-derived alloreactive sequences dropped significantly.

The TCR comes from a human donor in good health. The chain links TRBV6-5 to TRBJ2-3, with D hard to call. Sequenced sample: CD4+ T cells sorted from blood. CDR3 protein: CASSPMASTDTQYF. The CDR3 DNA reads TGTGCCAGCAGTCCAATGGCTAGCACAGATACGCAGTATTTT.